This TCR beta chain emerged from a study of regulatory T cells in long-lasting Graves disease. iRepertoire HTBI primers and Arm-PCR of CDR3 regions built TCR beta libraries. TCRdb itself ran the multiplex PCR reads through MiXCR, one entry per CDR3 protein. The sample records roughly 350,000 distinct CDR3 sequences, about a sixth being singletons. This CDR3 region has 15 residues. V was pared by 3 bases and J by 5 bases, with 9 bases of the junction left unmatched. CDR1 is SGHDT, CDR2 YYEEEE, per germline. In this sample, this clonotype turned up many times. The target antigen is unknown. As for time point: newly diagnosed GD, antithyroid drugs for less than 3 months. RNA extracted from PBMCs served as the sequencing template. Overall study results and limits: TRBV28, TRBJ1-2 and TRBJ2-5 emerged as the favored segments in persistent disease.

This same sample was also part of a study on T cells in Graves' hyperthyroidism and ophthalmopathy. That report notes: In making diagnoses, clinical symptoms, serum thyroxine and TRAb, thyroid ultrasound and orbital computed tomography were all used. RT-PCR in the first round (using the HTBI primer set) targeted the TCR CDR3. In blood, most of the thyroid clonotypes expanded above 0.001 were also present.

This specimen consisted of peripheral blood mononuclear cells (PBMCs), obtained at new diagnosis, from a patient treated with antithyroid drugs. This TCR came from a young woman with Graves disease. The J gene is TRBJ2-5, the V gene TRBV5-6, with 8 bases identical to TRBD1. The CDR3: CASSSYGTGWETQYF. The CDR3 DNA sequence: TGTGCCAGCAGCTCCTATGGGACAGGTTGGGAGACCCAGTACTTC.